This entry lists 32 T cell receptor beta chains sequenced from one sample in a study of T cell responses to AZD1222 COVID-19 vaccine. Assay used: immunoSEQ multiplex PCR; TCRdb lists only in-frame clones, some missing. Of around 100,000 clones in the sample, over 75% were seen once. The source was peripheral blood, collected on day 0 of AZD1222 vaccination. These receptors all stem from an adult in good health.

This clone has a single count. This chain links TRBV7-2 with TRBJ2-7; the D is unclear. V was shortened by 5 bases and J by 8 bases, with 13 bases between the two germline ends. This CDR3 is built from 12 residues. The germline V gene encodes CDR1 SGHTA and CDR2 FQGNSA. CDR3 sequence reads: CASSTRWEKQYF. CDR3 nucleotide sequence: TGTGCCAGCAGCACGCGGTGGGAAAAGCAGTACTTC.

The rearrangement links TRBV7-8 to TRBJ1-2; the D gene is possibly TRBD1 (5 bases). V was clipped by 4 bases and J by 5 bases, with 8 bases between them. The CDR3 spans 12 residues. Germline CDR1 is SGHVS and CDR2 is FQNEAQ. In DNA form, the CDR3 reads TGTGCCAGCAGCTCGGGGGGGTATGGCTACACCTTC. Amino acid sequence: CASSSGGYGYTF.

This clone has only one observation. This chain connects TRBV5-6 to TRBJ1-2, with 11 bases that match TRBD1. Germline V CDR1 and CDR2: SGHDT, YYEEEE. Trimming cost V 0 bases and J 8 bases; bases outside gene matches: 6. This CDR3 is built from 15 residues. DNA of the CDR3: TGTGCCAGCAGCTTGGCTGGGACAGGGGGACGCGGCTACACCTTC. Encoded protein: CASSLAGTGGRGYTF.

J is TRBJ1-5 and V is TRBV4-3; TRBD1 is a possible D gene (6 bases). The CDR3 has 16 residues. Trimming stripped 0 bases from V and 6 bases from J, with 15 bases between. CDR1 and CDR2 from the germline V gene are LGHNA and YSLEER. This CDR3 reads CASSQDMEQGRQPQHF. Written as DNA, the CDR3 is TGCGCCAGCAGCCAAGATATGGAACAGGGACGTCAGCCCCAGCATTTT.

The V and J genes are TRBV19 and TRBJ1-1, with D perhaps matching TRBD1 (6 bases). With 6 bases removed from V and 2 bases from J, the gap between germline ends came to 13 bases. The CDR3 covers 14 residues. Germline V gene sequence: CDR1 LNHDA, CDR2 SQIVND (reference sequence). The CDR3 DNA sequence: TGTGCCAGTAGGACCACAGGGTACAACACTGAAGCTTTCTTT. It translates to CASRTTGYNTEAFF.

This sequence joins TRBV6-5 and TRBJ1-5, with a possible D match to TRBD1 (6 bases). The CDR3 sequence is 13 residues long. Trimming stripped 6 bases from V and 7 bases from J, with 13 bases between. Germline loops: CDR1 MNHEY, CDR2 SVGAGI. The CDR3 region has the DNA TGTGCCAGCAGGGACAGAGAAGACCAGCCCCAGCATTTT. This gives the protein CASRDREDQPQHF.

As DNA, the CDR3 is TGTGCCAGCAGTGACCAAGAGACCCAGTACTTC. Protein product: CASSDQETQYF. This rearrangement joins TRBV6-2 or TRBV6-3 to TRBJ2-5; D gene uncertain. Germline assignment: CDR1 MNHEY and CDR2 SVGEGT. The CDR3 sequence is 11 residues long. V lost 5 bases, J lost 0 bases, and 1 base lay in between.

This chain uses TRBV27 with TRBJ1-2; 8 bases agree with TRBD1. Germline lookup yields CDR1 MNHEY and CDR2 SMNVEV (reference sequence). The CDR3 has 15 residues. V gave up 6 bases and J gave up 7 bases; unmatched junction bases: 13. For the CDR3, the DNA is TGTGCCAGCAGGCCAACCGGACAGGGAAGGGGTGGCTACACCTTC. Amino acid sequence: CASRPTGQGRGGYTF.

This chain connects TRBV15 to TRBJ2-6; D ambiguous. Looked up from germline, CDR1 is LNHNV and CDR2 is YYDKDF (reference sequence). V dropped 2 bases and J dropped 1 base, with 6 bases sitting between them. The CDR3 is 15 residues long. The CDR3 reads CATSRQISGANVLTF. The CDR3 nucleotides read TGTGCCACCAGCAGACAGATATCTGGGGCCAACGTCCTGACTTTC.

J is TRBJ1-2 and V is TRBV18, with D hard to call. Germline CDR1 is KGHSH and CDR2 is LQKENI. The CDR3 length is 15 residues. V dropped 0 bases and J dropped 0 bases, with 8 bases sitting between them. CDR3 DNA: TGTGCCAGCTCACCACCGAGGGATACTAACTATGGCTACACCTTC. Encoded protein: CASSPPRDTNYGYTF.

This clone was detected once. The rearrangement uses TRBV7-2 and TRBJ1-4, with TRBD1 as a possible D gene (6 bases). Looked up from germline, CDR1 is SGHTA and CDR2 is FQGNSA. The CDR3 sequence is 12 residues long. The CDR3 is CASRGAAEKLFF. The CDR3, as DNA: TGTGCTTCTAGGGGGGCGGCTGAAAAACTGTTTTTT.

V usage is TRBV10-3 and J usage is TRBJ2-1; D may be TRBD2 (6 bases). Germline V gene lookup returns CDR1 ENHRY and CDR2 SYGVKD. The CDR3 has 13 amino acids. Deletions cut 6 bases from V and 7 bases from J, with 13 bases between. CDR3 in amino acids: CAIREGLYNEQFF. As DNA, the CDR3 is TGTGCCATCAGGGAGGGGTTGTATAATGAGCAGTTCTTC.

The CDR3 region has the DNA TGTGCCAGCAGCGTAGGAGGGAGTCACAGCGGGGAGCTGTTTTTT. This translates into CASSVGGSHSGELFF. The chain joins TRBV9 to TRBJ2-2, with D maybe TRBD2 (5 bases). CDR1 and CDR2 (germline): SGDLS, YYNGEE. CDR3 length: 15 amino acids. V was pared by 0 bases and J by 7 bases, with 13 bases between.

The V gene is TRBV7-9, the J gene TRBJ2-4, with D possibly being TRBD1 or TRBD2 (7 bases each). In germline, CDR1 is SEHNR, CDR2 FQNEAQ (reference sequence). The CDR3 has 14 amino acids. V was clipped by 5 bases and J by 8 bases, with 16 bases between them. The CDR3 spells CASSPQGGGHIQYF. As DNA, the CDR3 is TGTGCCAGCAGCCCCCAGGGGGGGGGCCACATTCAGTACTTC.

This chain uses TRBV7-9 with TRBJ1-6; D perhaps matches TRBD1 (5 bases). V shed 6 bases and J shed 6 bases, with 9 bases lying between them. Looked up from germline, CDR1 is SEHNR and CDR2 is FQNEAQ (reference sequence). The CDR3 has 13 amino acids. CDR3 in amino acids: CASSPGFNSPLHF. In nucleotides, the CDR3 is TGTGCCAGCAGTCCAGGGTTTAATTCACCCCTCCACTTT.

The V and J genes are TRBV7-9 and TRBJ1-2, with 9 bases matching TRBD1. Germline CDR1 is SEHNR and CDR2 is FQNEAQ (reference sequence). This CDR3 contains 16 residues. V gave up 5 bases and J gave up 7 bases; unmatched junction bases: 14. CDR3 amino acids: CASSPFLRDRVGGYTF. The CDR3 DNA reads TGTGCCAGCAGCCCCTTCCTCCGGGACAGGGTTGGTGGCTACACCTTC. Complete variable domain (other parts from reference TRBV7-9 and TRBJ1-2): DTGVSQNPRHKITKRGQNVTFRCDPISEHNRLYWYRQTLGQGPEFLTYFQNEAQLEKSRLLSDRFSAERPKGSFSTLEIQRTEQGDSAMYLCASSPFLRDRVGGYTFGSGTRLTVV.

The V and J genes are TRBV6-5 and TRBJ1-1; 12 bases align to TRBD1. The CDR3 consists of 16 residues. Germline-derived CDR1 and CDR2 are MNHEY and SVGAGI. V lost 1 base to trimming and J lost 8 bases; unmatched junction nucleotides: 8. The CDR3 sequence: CASSYLGQGASKEAFF. Here the CDR3 DNA reads TGTGCCAGCAGTTACTTGGGACAGGGGGCGTCGAAGGAAGCTTTCTTT.

This clone was detected only once. CDR3 coding DNA: TGTGCCTGGAGATTGGACAGGGAGGACACCATATATTTT. It specifies CAWRLDREDTIYF. The V gene is TRBV30, the J gene TRBJ1-3; 8 nucleotides align to TRBD1. This CDR3 has 13 residues. Looked up from germline, CDR1 is GTSNPN and CDR2 is SVGIG (reference sequence). V gave up 3 bases and J gave up 8 bases; unmatched junction bases: 6.

The chain employs TRBV6-6 and TRBJ1-4, with 9 positions matching TRBD1. The germline CDR1 and CDR2 sequences are MNHNY and SVGAGI (reference sequence). The CDR3 length is 15 residues. With 2 bases clipped from V and 3 bases from J, the junction kept 1 base outside the gene matches. DNA for the CDR3: TGTGCCAGCAGTTACAACAGGGGGCCTAATGAAAAACTGTTTTTT. Amino acids: CASSYNRGPNEKLFF.

This chain joins TRBV7-2 and TRBJ2-2, with unresolved D. V was clipped by 5 bases and J by 4 bases, with 11 bases between them. The V gene's germline CDR1 is SGHTA and CDR2 FQGNSA. The CDR3 runs 14 residues. The chain's CDR3 is CASSPILGTGELFF. CDR3 DNA sequence: TGTGCCAGCAGCCCCATCCTGGGCACCGGGGAGCTGTTTTTT.

This sequence joins TRBV7-3 and TRBJ2-1; a possible D gene is TRBD1 (6 bases). CDR1 is SGHTA, CDR2 FQGTGA, per germline. There are 14 residues in the CDR3. The V gene lost 5 bases and the J gene lost 4 bases, with 12 bases spanning the gap. The CDR3 spells CASSPRTEYNEQFF. As DNA, the CDR3 is TGTGCCAGCAGCCCAAGGACAGAATACAATGAGCAGTTCTTC. The entire variable domain, with the rest obtained from reference TRBV7-3 and TRBJ2-1, is as follows: GAGVSQTPSNKVTEKGKYVELRCDPISGHTALYWYRQSLGQGPEFLIYFQGTGAADDSGLPNDRFFAVRPEGSVSTLKIQRTERGDSAVYLCASSPRTEYNEQFFGPGTRLTVL.

The sample holds one count of this clone. The rearrangement uses TRBV27 and TRBJ2-7, with D perhaps matching TRBD1 (5 bases). The germline CDR1 and CDR2 sequences are MNHEY and SMNVEV (reference sequence). The V and J ends lost 5 bases and 1 base respectively, with 24 bases between them. This CDR3 region has 18 residues. In DNA form, the CDR3 reads TGTGCCAGCAGTACACTCAGGGATCGGGTAAAGGTGTCCTACGAGCAGTACTTC. This gives the protein CASSTLRDRVKVSYEQYF.

The genes are TRBV6-5 and TRBJ1-2, with D hard to call. There are 14 residues in the CDR3. The germline V and J ends were trimmed by 5 bases and 0 bases, with 10 bases remaining between them. Germline-derived CDR1 and CDR2 are MNHEY and SVGAGI. CDR3 in amino acids: CASSPPAPNYGYTF. The CDR3 DNA follows: TGTGCCAGCAGTCCCCCGGCCCCTAACTATGGCTACACCTTC.

The rearrangement links TRBV4-2 to TRBJ1-4; D is ambiguous. Looked up from germline, CDR1 is LGHNA and CDR2 is YNFKEQ. CDR3 length: 15 amino acids. Trimming cost V 4 bases and J 6 bases, with 15 bases left between them. CDR3 protein: CASSLVLGQDEKLFF. The CDR3 bases are TGTGCCAGCAGCCTGGTTCTGGGCCAGGATGAAAAACTGTTTTTT.

The chain has TRBV5-1 and TRBJ2-7; 9 nucleotides line up with TRBD1. V was pared by 4 bases and J by 6 bases, with 11 bases of the junction left unmatched. The germline V gene encodes CDR1 SGHRS and CDR2 YFSETQ. The CDR3 is 15 residues long. This CDR3 reads CASSPDGTGISEQYF. The CDR3 bases are TGCGCCAGCAGCCCGGACGGGACAGGGATCAGCGAGCAGTACTTC.

As regards this clone: The same CDR3 arises from other DNA sequences in this sample as well. The chain is built from TRBV5-1 and TRBJ2-3; D remains unclear. Trimming cost V 4 bases and J 0 bases, with 3 bases left between them. The CDR3 totals 12 residues. Germline CDR1 is SGHRS and CDR2 is YFSETQ. The CDR3 nucleotides are TGCGCCAGCAGCCCGAGCACAGATACGCAGTATTTT. Its protein is CASSPSTDTQYF.

The rearrangement uses TRBV2 and TRBJ1-4; maybe TRBD1 (5 bases). The CDR3 contains 13 residues. The V gene lost 8 bases and the J gene lost 6 bases, with 13 bases spanning the gap. Germline assignment: CDR1 SNHLY and CDR2 FYNNEI. The CDR3 coding sequence is TGTGCCAGCGCTTCACAGGCTTATGAAAAACTGTTTTTT. It specifies CASASQAYEKLFF.

The J gene is TRBJ1-2, the V gene TRBV10-3; 9 bases agree with TRBD1. CDR1 and CDR2 from the germline V gene are ENHRY and SYGVKD. Trimming at V came to 7 bases and at J to 1 base, leaving 4 bases not matched to a gene. This CDR3 is 14 amino acids long. The DNA of the CDR3 is TGTGCCATCACCCCGGGACAGGGTAACTATGGCTACACCTTC. It is translated as CAITPGQGNYGYTF.

The chain employs TRBV4-1 and TRBJ2-7, with a possible D match to TRBD2 (5 bases). With 0 bases removed from V and 7 bases from J, the gap between germline ends came to 16 bases. Germline values: CDR1 MGHRA, CDR2 YSYEKL. The CDR3 is made up of 15 amino acids. CDR3 nucleotides: TGCGCCAGCAGCCAAGATTTAACGTTCCGAGGGGAGCAGTACTTC. Amino acids: CASSQDLTFRGEQYF.

The chain joins TRBV27 to TRBJ2-2; D unresolved. The V and J ends lost 5 bases and 9 bases respectively, with 13 bases between them. The CDR3 runs 13 residues. Germline loops: CDR1 MNHEY, CDR2 SMNVEV (reference sequence). The CDR3 is CASSPRHSRELFF. CDR3 bases: TGTGCCAGCAGTCCCCGGCATTCACGGGAGCTGTTTTTT.

The rearrangement uses TRBV24-1 and TRBJ2-3, with TRBD1 matching 7 bases. From germline, CDR1 is KGHDR and CDR2 SFDVKD. CDR3 length equals 15 residues. The trim removed 8 bases at V and 3 bases at J, leaving 10 bases unmatched. This CDR3 is CATNPGQAGTDTQYF. The CDR3 DNA sequence: TGTGCCACCAACCCTGGACAGGCAGGGACAGATACGCAGTATTTT.

V and J are TRBV7-9 and TRBJ2-3, with 10 nucleotides matching TRBD2. Germline CDR1 SEHNR, CDR2 FQNEAQ (reference sequence). This CDR3 has 12 residues. V shed 3 bases, J shed 9 bases, and the junction held 0 bases outside the gene matches. In DNA form, the CDR3 reads TGTGCCAGCAGCTTGACTAGCGGGACGCAGTATTTT. Translated: CASSLTSGTQYF.